This T cell receptor beta chain is from a study of shared clonotypes between healthy human individuals. Study context: Three plates were used per donor for CD4 naive, three for CD4 memory, two for CD8 naive and one for CD8 memory.

V shed 3 bases and J 8 bases; nucleotides not matched to a gene: 7. Germline-derived CDR1 and CDR2 are LNHDA and SQIVND (reference sequence). The length of the CDR3 is 15 residues. Selected positively for CCR7 and CD45RO-negative, naive CD8 cells excluded terminally differentiated effector memory CD45RA+ cells. The donor population consisted of healthy HIV-negative adults with no recent acute infections or vaccinations. This clone was recorded only once. Produced via immunoSEQ multiplex PCR; TCRdb's table is partial and in-frame only. Of about 2.2 million clones in the sample, just over 90% were seen once.

Material: naive CD8+ T cells from PBMCs. The receptor comes from a man younger than 30 in good health. Some clones in this sample may be carry-over from other donors' samples. The rearrangement joins TRBV19 to TRBJ2-1, with TRBD2 matching over 10 bases. The CDR3 DNA sequence: TGTGCCAGTAGTATCGGTAGCGGGAGGTTGCATGAGCAGTTCTTC. Translated: CASSIGSGRLHEQFF.